This T cell receptor (beta chain) was recovered during a study of T cell clonotyping in hematopoietic cell transplantation. Study summary: Cytoreduction preceded collection of pretransplant recipient samples. General observations from the study: Few recipient clonotypes overlapped donors; over 97% were de novo at given depth.

Clones were sequenced by immunoSEQ multiplex PCR, and TCRdb holds only the in-frame ones, with some missing. The repertoire holds around 24,000 clones, with around 84% as singletons. Concerning this clone itself: Its antigen is still unknown.

Noted time point: recipient sample about 28 days before transplant, after cytoreduction. This CDR3 comprises 14 residues. Trimming at V came to 1 base and at J to 1 base, leaving 0 bases not matched to a gene. Germline V gives CDR1 SGHTA, CDR2 FQGNSA. This specimen consisted of peripheral blood mononuclear cells, obtained before stem cell transplant. The J gene is TRBJ1-1, the V gene TRBV7-2, with 7 positions matching TRBD1. The clonotype originates from a woman aged 55-70 years with acute myeloid leukemia. Some clones in this sample may be carry-over from other donors' samples. The CDR3 DNA reads TGTGCCAGCAGCTTAGGGGACAGGAACACTGAAGCTTTCTTT. This gives the protein CASSLGDRNTEAFF.